The text below deals with one T cell receptor (beta chain). Here immunoSEQ multiplex PCR was the method, and the copy in TCRdb shows in-frame clones only, minus some. This table holds more than 200,000 clones, about 89% found once. Living in roughly 25 US areas, the participants were between roughly 18 and 90 years of age. Unmatched junction bases numbered 6, after V lost 3 bases and J lost 3 bases. The CDR3 runs 15 residues. The germline gives CDR1 KGHSH, CDR2 LQKENI. This entry belongs to a study of blood T cell repertoires in COVID-19. The sample taken for sequencing was PBMCs or T cells enriched from blood (not recorded which). This TCR was recovered from a young woman who had recovered from COVID-19. This chain links TRBV18 with TRBJ2-7; TRBD2 agrees at 9 bases. The CDR3 region is CASSPYSGGGYEQYF. The CDR3 bases are TGTGCCAGCTCACCCTATAGCGGGGGAGGCTACGAGCAGTACTTC.